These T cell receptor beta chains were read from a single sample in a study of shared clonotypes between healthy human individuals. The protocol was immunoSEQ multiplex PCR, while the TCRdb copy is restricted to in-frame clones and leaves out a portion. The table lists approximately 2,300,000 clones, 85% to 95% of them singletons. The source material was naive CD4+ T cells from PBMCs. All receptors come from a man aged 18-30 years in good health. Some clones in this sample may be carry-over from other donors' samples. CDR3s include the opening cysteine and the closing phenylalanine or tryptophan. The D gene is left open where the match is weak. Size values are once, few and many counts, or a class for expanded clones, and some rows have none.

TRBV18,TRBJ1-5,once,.,CASSPALNQPQHF,TGTGCCAGCTCACCTGCCCTCAATCAGCCCCAGCATTTT
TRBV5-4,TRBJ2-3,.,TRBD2,CASSLGLAGSTDTQYF,TGTGCCAGCAGCTTGGGGCTAGCGGGGAGCACAGATACGCAGTATTTT
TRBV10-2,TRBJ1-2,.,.,CASSEYVDYGYTF,TGCGCCAGCAGTGAGTACGTAGACTATGGCTACACCTTC
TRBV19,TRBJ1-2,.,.,CASSRTGSGGYTF,TGTGCCAGTAGTAGAACAGGGTCGGGCGGCTACACCTTC
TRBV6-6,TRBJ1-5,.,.,CASSYITGGNQPQHF,TGTGCCAGCAGTTACATAACAGGCGGGAATCAGCCCCAGCATTTT
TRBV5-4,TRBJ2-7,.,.,CASSSPGVYEQYF,TGTGCCAGCAGCTCCCCGGGGGTCTACGAGCAGTACTTC
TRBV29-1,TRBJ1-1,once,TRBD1,CSVEGGQGVNTEAFF,TGCAGCGTTGAGGGGGGACAGGGCGTGAACACTGAAGCTTTCTTT
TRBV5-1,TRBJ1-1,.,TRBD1,CASSLVRGQNTEAFF,TGCGCCAGCAGCTTGGTAAGGGGGCAGAACACTGAAGCTTTCTTT
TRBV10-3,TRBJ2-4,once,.,CAISESINIQYF,TGTGCCATCAGTGAGTCTATAAACATTCAGTACTTC
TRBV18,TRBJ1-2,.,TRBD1,CASSTPYGTDNYGYTF,TGTGCCAGCTCAACTCCGTACGGGACAGATAACTATGGCTACACCTTC
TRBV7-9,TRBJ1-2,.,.,CASTVANYGYTF,TGTGCCAGCACCGTCGCTAACTATGGCTACACCTTC
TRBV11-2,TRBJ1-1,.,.,CASSLEVYTEAFF,TGTGCCAGCAGCTTAGAGGTATACACTGAAGCTTTCTTT
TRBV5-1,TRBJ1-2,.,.,CASREVAGGANYGYTF,TGCGCCAGCAGAGAGGTTGCCGGGGGAGCTAACTATGGCTACACCTTC
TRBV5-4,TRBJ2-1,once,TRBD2,CASRVLAGVVNEQFF,TGTGCCAGCAGGGTGCTAGCGGGAGTTGTAAATGAGCAGTTCTTC
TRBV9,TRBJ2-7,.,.,CASSAGTGYYEQYF,TGTGCCAGCAGTGCCGGGACCGGGTACTACGAGCAGTACTTC
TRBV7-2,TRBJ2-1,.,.,CASRSGPKQFF,TGTGCCAGCAGATCCGGGCCCAAGCAGTTCTTC
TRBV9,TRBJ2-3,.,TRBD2,CASASVSGGTDTQYF,TGTGCCAGTGCCAGCGTAAGCGGGGGAACAGATACGCAGTATTTT
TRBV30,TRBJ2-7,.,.,CAWRSLTYEQYF,TGTGCCTGGAGATCCCTGACCTACGAGCAGTACTTC
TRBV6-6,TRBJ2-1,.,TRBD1,CASSGDRVEQFF,TGTGCCAGCAGTGGTGACAGGGTTGAGCAGTTCTTC
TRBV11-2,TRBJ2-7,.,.,CASTTLPGTTPGEQYF,TGTGCCAGCACCACGTTACCAGGCACCACACCAGGCGAGCAGTACTTC
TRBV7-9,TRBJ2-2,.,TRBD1,CASSDDRGHTGELFF,TGTGCCAGCAGCGACGACAGGGGGCACACCGGGGAGCTGTTTTTT
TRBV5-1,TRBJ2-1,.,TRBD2,CASRQLAGVNEQFF,TGCGCCAGCAGGCAGCTAGCGGGAGTCAATGAGCAGTTCTTC
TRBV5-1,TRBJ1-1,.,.,CASSLALTENTEAFF,TGCGCCAGCAGCTTGGCCCTCACGGAGAACACTGAAGCTTTCTTT
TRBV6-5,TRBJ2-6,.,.,CASSYSAASGANVLTF,TGTGCCAGCAGTTACTCGGCAGCGTCTGGGGCCAACGTCCTGACTTTC
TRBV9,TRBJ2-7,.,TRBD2,CASSHSGTSGRAGEQYF,TGTGCCAGCTCTCACTCCGGGACTAGCGGGAGGGCTGGTGAGCAGTACTTC
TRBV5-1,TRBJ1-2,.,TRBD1,CASSFDNERTGQGYTF,TGCGCCAGCAGCTTCGACAACGAACGGACAGGGCAGGGCTACACCTTC
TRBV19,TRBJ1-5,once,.,CASSMREHQPQHF,TGTGCCAGTAGTATGAGGGAGCATCAGCCCCAGCATTTT
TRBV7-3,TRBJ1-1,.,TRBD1,CASSSDSGTGRANTEAFF,TGTGCCAGCAGCTCCGATTCCGGGACAGGGAGGGCGAACACTGAAGCTTTCTTT
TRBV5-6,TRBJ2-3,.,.,CASSLRGLGTDTQYF,TGTGCCAGCAGCTTGCGGGGGTTGGGCACAGATACGCAGTATTTT
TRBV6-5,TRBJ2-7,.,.,CASSLNRVSYEQYF,TGTGCCAGCAGCCTAAACCGGGTCAGCTACGAGCAGTACTTC
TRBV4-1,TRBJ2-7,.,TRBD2,CASSQAGTRPYEQYF,TGCGCCAGCAGCCAAGCCGGGACTAGACCCTACGAGCAGTACTTC
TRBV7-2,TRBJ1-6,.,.,CASSFLQNSPLHF,TGTGCCAGCAGCTTTTTACAGAATTCACCCCTCCACTTT
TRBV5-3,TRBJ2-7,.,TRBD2,CARSSRLARHYEQYF,TGTGCCAGAAGTTCCCGACTAGCGCGTCACTACGAGCAGTACTTC
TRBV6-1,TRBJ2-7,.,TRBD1,CASRGTGAPYEQYF,TGTGCCAGCAGGGGGACAGGGGCTCCCTACGAGCAGTACTTC
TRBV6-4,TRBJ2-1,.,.,CASSEGAGGGRVDEQFF,TGTGCCAGCAGTGAAGGGGCCGGGGGAGGCCGCGTAGATGAGCAGTTCTTC